This TCR beta chain is drawn from a study of T cells in Graves' hyperthyroidism and ophthalmopathy. This clonotype was picked up many times. The antigen is unknown. The germline V and J ends were trimmed by 5 bases and 4 bases, with 17 bases remaining between them. The CDR3 is 15 amino acids. Looked up from germline, CDR1 is MNHNY and CDR2 is SVGAGI (reference sequence). Study-wide findings and caveats: Separating ophthalmopathy from stable hyperthyroidism was achieved by a 13 V-J model.

Researchers took RNA transcripts and amplified the TCR beta CDR3 regions from them. During a first-round RT-PCR of the TCR CDR3, the HTBI primer set was used. TCRdb re-called the multiplex PCR reads with MiXCR, one entry per CDR3 protein. This table has a few hundred thousand distinct CDR3 sequences, approximately 14% appearing once. The sequence was obtained from a woman aged 18-29 years with Graves' hyperthyroidism. This chain links TRBV6-6 with TRBJ1-1; D is perhaps TRBD1 (5 bases). The specimen sequenced was blood. DNA of the CDR3: TGTGCCAGCAGTACACGGGTAGGGGCGTCCACTGAAGCTTTCTTT. Translated, it gives CASSTRVGASTEAFF.